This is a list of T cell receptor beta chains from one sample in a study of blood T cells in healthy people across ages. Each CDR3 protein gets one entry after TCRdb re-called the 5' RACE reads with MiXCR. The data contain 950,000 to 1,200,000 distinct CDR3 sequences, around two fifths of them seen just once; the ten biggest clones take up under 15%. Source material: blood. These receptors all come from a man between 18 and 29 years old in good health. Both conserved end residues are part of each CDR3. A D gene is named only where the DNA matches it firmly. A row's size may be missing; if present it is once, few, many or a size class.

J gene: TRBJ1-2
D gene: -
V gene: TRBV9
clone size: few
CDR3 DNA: TGTGCCAGCAGCCCCCGCGGGGGTATCTATGGCTACACCTTC
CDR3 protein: CASSPRGGIYGYTF

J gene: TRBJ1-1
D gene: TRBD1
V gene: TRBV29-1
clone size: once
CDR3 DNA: TGCAGCGTGGACACAGGGGGCTGGGGTGAAGCTTTCTTT
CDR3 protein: CSVDTGGWGEAFF

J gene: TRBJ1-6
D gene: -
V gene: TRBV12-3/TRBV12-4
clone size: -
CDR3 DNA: TGTGCCAGCCAGTTCCATTCACCCCTCCACTTT
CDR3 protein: CASQFHSPLHF

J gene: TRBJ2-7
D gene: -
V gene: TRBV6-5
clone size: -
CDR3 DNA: TGTGCCAGCAGTTCCCCTACTACGTACGAGCAGTACTTC
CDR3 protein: CASSSPTTYEQYF

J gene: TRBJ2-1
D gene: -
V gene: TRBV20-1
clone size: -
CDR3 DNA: TGCAGTGCTAGAGACCTACAGGGTACGGGTGAGCAGTTCTTC
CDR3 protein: CSARDLQGTGEQFF

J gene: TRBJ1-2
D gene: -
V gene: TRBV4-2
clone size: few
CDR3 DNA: TGTGCCAGCAGCCAAGATCCCAGGGAAGAAAATGGCTACACCTTC
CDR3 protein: CASSQDPREENGYTF

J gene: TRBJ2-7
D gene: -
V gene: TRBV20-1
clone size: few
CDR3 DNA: TGCAGTGCCTCCCTCGGGGGCTCGAAATCTGAGCAGTACTTC
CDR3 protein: CSASLGGSKSEQYF

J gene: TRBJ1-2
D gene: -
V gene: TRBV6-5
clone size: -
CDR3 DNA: TGTGCCAGCAGTTACCGAAGGGACTCGGGTGGCTACACCTTC
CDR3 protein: CASSYRRDSGGYTF

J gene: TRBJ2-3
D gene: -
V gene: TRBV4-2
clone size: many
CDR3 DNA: TGTGCCAGCAGCCAAGCTCGCACAGATACGCAGTATTTT
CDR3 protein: CASSQARTDTQYF

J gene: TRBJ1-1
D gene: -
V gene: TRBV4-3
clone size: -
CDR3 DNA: TGCGCCAGCGGCCCTGTGTTGGAGAACACTGAAGCTTTCTTT
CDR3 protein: CASGPVLENTEAFF

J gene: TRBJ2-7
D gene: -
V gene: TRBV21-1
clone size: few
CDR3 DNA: TGTGCCAGCAGCAAAGTGGCACCCTCCTACGAGCAGTACTTC
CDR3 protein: CASSKVAPSYEQYF

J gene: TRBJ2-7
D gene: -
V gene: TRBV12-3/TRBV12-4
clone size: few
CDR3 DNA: TGTGCCAGCAGTTTAGGGGGTGAGAGCTACGAGCAGTACTTC
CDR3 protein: CASSLGGESYEQYF

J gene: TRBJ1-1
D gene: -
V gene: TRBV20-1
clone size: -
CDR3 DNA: TGCAGTGCTAGAGATACCGGGATGGGGCCTGGAGCTTTCTTT
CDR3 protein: CSARDTGMGPGAFF

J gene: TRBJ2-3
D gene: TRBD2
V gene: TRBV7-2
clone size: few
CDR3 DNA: TGTGCCAGCAGCAAACTAGCGGATACGCAGTATTTT
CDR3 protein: CASSKLADTQYF

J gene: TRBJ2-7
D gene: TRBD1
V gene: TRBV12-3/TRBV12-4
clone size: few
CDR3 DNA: TGTGCCAGCAGCGTCGACAGGGAATCCTACGAGCAGTACTTC
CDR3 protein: CASSVDRESYEQYF

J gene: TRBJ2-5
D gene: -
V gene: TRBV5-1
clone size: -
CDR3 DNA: TGCGCCAGCAGCTTGGCCAAGGAGAAAGAGACCCAGTACTTC
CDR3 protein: CASSLAKEKETQYF

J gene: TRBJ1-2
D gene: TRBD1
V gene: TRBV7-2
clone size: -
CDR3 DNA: TGTGCCAGCAGCTTTTTGGGACAGGGGGCTTACGGCTACACCTTC
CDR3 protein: CASSFLGQGAYGYTF

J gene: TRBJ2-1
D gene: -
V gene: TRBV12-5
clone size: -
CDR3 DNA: TGTGCTAGTGGTTTGGACCGGACTGAAGGAAAGCAGTTCTTC
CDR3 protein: CASGLDRTEGKQFF

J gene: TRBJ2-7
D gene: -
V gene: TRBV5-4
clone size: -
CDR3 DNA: TGTGCCAGCAGCCTCGACGCAGGAAGCTCCTACGAGCAGTACTTC
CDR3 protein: CASSLDAGSSYEQYF

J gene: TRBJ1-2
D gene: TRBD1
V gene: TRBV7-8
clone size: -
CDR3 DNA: TGTGCCAGCAGACGAAAGGGGGGACAGGGTCCCGCTAACTATGGCTACACCTTC
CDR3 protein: CASRRKGGQGPANYGYTF

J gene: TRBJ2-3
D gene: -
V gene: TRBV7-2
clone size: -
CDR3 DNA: TGTGCCAGCAGCCCGGCTGGGGTCACAGATACGCAGTATTTT
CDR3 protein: CASSPAGVTDTQYF

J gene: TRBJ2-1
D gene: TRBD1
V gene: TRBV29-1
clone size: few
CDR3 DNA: TGCAGCGTAGCAGGGGGCGATCCCTACAATGAGCAGTTCTTC
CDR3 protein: CSVAGGDPYNEQFF

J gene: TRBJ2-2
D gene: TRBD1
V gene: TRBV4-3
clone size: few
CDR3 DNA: TGCGCCAGCAGCCGCACAGGGGGTGACTTTCCCGGGGAGCTGTTTTTT
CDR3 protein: CASSRTGGDFPGELFF

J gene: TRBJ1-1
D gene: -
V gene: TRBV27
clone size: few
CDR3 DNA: TGTGCCAGCAGTTTTAGGGGGGGAAGCACTGAAGCTTTCTTT
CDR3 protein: CASSFRGGSTEAFF

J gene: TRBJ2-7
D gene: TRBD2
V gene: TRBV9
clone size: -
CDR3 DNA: TGTGCCAGCAGCGACGGGACTAGCGGGGGCCGATACAATGAGCAGTACTTC
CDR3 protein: CASSDGTSGGRYNEQYF

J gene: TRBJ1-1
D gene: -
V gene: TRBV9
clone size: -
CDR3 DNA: TGTGCCAGCAGCGTAATCCCAGACACTGAAGCTTTCTTT
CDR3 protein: CASSVIPDTEAFF

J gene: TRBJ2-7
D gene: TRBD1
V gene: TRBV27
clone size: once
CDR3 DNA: TGTGCCAGCAGGCAGGACAGGTCTGGGGAGACCCGGTACTTC
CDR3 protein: CASRQDRSGETRYF

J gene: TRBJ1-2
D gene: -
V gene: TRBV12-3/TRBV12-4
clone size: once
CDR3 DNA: TGTGCCGGTCAAGGGAATCTAGCTAACTATGGCTACACCTTC
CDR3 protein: CAGQGNLANYGYTF

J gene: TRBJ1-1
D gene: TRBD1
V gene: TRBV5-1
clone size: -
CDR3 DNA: TGCGCCAGCAGCCCCCGACAGGGGGCCGCGAACACTGAAGCTTTCTTT
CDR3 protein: CASSPRQGAANTEAFF

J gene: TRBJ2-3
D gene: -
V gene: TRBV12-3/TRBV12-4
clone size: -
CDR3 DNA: TGTGCCAGCAGTTTAGACCCCACCACCACAGATACGCAGTATTTT
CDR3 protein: CASSLDPTTTDTQYF

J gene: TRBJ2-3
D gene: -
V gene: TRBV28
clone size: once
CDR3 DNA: TGTGCCAGCAGGATGACAGTCCCGGTGGCTAGCATAGATACGCAGTATTTT
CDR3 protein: CASRMTVPVASIDTQYF

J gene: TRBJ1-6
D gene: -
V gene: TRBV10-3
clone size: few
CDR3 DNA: TGTGCCATCAGTGAACATAATTCACCCCTCCACTTT
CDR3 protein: CAISEHNSPLHF

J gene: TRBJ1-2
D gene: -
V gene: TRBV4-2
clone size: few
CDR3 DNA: TGTGCCAGCAGCCAAGTCTGGGGCTCCAATGGTTACACCTTC
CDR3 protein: CASSQVWGSNGYTF

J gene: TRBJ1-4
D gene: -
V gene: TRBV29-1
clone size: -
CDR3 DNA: TGCAGCGTTGGCGTCAGCCCGAATGAAAAACTGTTTTTT
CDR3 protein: CSVGVSPNEKLFF

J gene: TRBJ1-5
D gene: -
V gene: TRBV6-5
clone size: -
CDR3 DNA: TGTGCCAACAGTTCTGGGCAGGGTCAGCCCCAGCATTTT
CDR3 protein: CANSSGQGQPQHF

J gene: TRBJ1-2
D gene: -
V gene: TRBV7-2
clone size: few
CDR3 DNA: TGTGCCAGCCTCCTTGGGGGCCCGATCTTCACTCCATATGGCTACACCTTC
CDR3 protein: CASLLGGPIFTPYGYTF

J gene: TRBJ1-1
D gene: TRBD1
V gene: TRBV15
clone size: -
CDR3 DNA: TGTGCCACCAGCAGAAGGACAGGGGCCACTGAAGCTTTCTTT
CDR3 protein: CATSRRTGATEAFF